This passage covers 32 T cell receptor beta chains from one sample sequenced in a study of Ad26.COV2.S vaccination and SARS-CoV-2 variants. The treatment was: 15 to 20 received Ad26.COV2.S at low or high dose, single or two shots; 5 received placebo; per-sample allocation not given. Day 63 following the first vaccine or placebo injection was when the samples were taken. Assay used: immunoSEQ multiplex PCR; TCRdb lists only in-frame clones, some missing. The sample lists approximately 500,000 clones; around 88% were seen once. The sample consisted of peripheral blood, taken in a trial of Ad26.COV2.S vaccine versus placebo. Receptors originate from a person aged 18 to 65 who received the Ad26.COV2.S COVID-19 vaccine or a placebo.

This clone was counted once. V usage is TRBV5-1 and J usage is TRBJ2-1, with D uncertain. With 0 bases removed from V and 0 bases from J, the gap between germline ends came to 7 bases. Germline CDR1 is SGHRS and CDR2 is YFSETQ. The CDR3 runs 15 residues. The CDR3 DNA follows: TGCGCCAGCAGCTTGGCAGCGACCTCCTACAATGAGCAGTTCTTC. It is translated as CASSLAATSYNEQFF.

V and J are TRBV6-5 and TRBJ1-6, with a weak D call TRBD1 (6 bases). This CDR3 is 16 amino acids long. Trimming removed 4 bases at V and 7 bases at J, with 17 bases between. The germline V gene has CDR1 MNHEY and CDR2 SVGAGI. Here the CDR3 DNA reads TGTGCCAGCAGTTTCGGCGCGGGGGCGGGAAATTCACCCCTCCACTTT. Protein product: CASSFGAGAGNSPLHF.

The chain employs TRBV30 and TRBJ2-3; D gene ambiguous. Deletions cut 0 bases from V and 4 bases from J, with 11 bases between. Looked up from germline, CDR1 is GTSNPN and CDR2 is SVGIG (reference sequence). CDR3 length equals 14 residues. This CDR3 is CAWSVSSKADTQYF. CDR3 sequence (DNA): TGTGCCTGGAGTGTAAGTTCTAAGGCAGATACGCAGTATTTT.

DNA for the CDR3: TGTGCCAGTAGTGAGGTCGGTCGACCTCAAGAGACCCAGTACTTC. Translated, it gives CASSEVGRPQETQYF. The chain has TRBV19 and TRBJ2-5; D gene ambiguous. This CDR3 spans 15 amino acids. Between the trimmed V and J ends, which lost 5 bases and 2 bases, there was a span of 15 bases. Germline CDR1 is LNHDA and CDR2 is SQIVND (reference sequence).

The rearrangement joins TRBV28 to TRBJ1-5; perhaps TRBD1 as D (5 bases). Germline V gives CDR1 MDHEN, CDR2 SYDVKM. Trimming pared 0 bases from V and 6 bases from J, leaving 15 bases between. The CDR3 totals 16 residues. The CDR3 loop is CASSLWVGDGLQPQHF. The CDR3 nucleotides read TGTGCCAGCAGTTTATGGGTAGGGGATGGCCTTCAGCCCCAGCATTTT.

The chain employs TRBV11-2 and TRBJ2-2; tentative D call: TRBD2 (5 bases). The CDR3 length is 19 residues. V was clipped by 1 base and J by 2 bases, with 20 bases between them. Germline CDR1 SGHAT, CDR2 FQNNGV. CDR3 protein: CASSLARRGRRINTGELFF. For the CDR3, the DNA is TGTGCCAGCAGCTTAGCCCGACGAGGGCGCCGAATAAACACCGGGGAGCTGTTTTTT.

The genes are TRBV5-4 and TRBJ2-5; possible D gene TRBD1, 6 bases. The CDR3 is 14 residues long. In germline, CDR1 is SGHNT, CDR2 YYREEE (reference sequence). V lost 4 bases, J lost 2 bases, and 12 bases lay in between. The CDR3 sequence: CASSPGQIQETQYF. CDR3 DNA sequence: TGTGCCAGCAGCCCTGGACAGATACAAGAGACCCAGTACTTC.

The chain combines TRBV30 with TRBJ1-3; D remains ambiguous. Germline CDR1 is GTSNPN and CDR2 is SVGIG (reference sequence). The germline V and J ends were trimmed by 0 bases and 3 bases, with 3 bases remaining between them. The CDR3 consists of 12 residues. The CDR3 bases are TGTGCCTGGAGTGTTGATGGAAACACCATATATTTT. Translation gives CAWSVDGNTIYF.

The rearrangement links TRBV9 to TRBJ2-3, with unresolved D. This CDR3 is 15 amino acids long. Germline V gene data show CDR1 as SGDLS and CDR2 as YYNGEE. The germline V and J ends were trimmed by 0 bases and 1 base, with 9 bases remaining between them. The CDR3 region has the DNA TGTGCCAGCAGCGTAGCGCCTCGCGGCACAGATACGCAGTATTTT. It is translated as CASSVAPRGTDTQYF.

The V gene is TRBV7-2, the J gene TRBJ2-4; 10 bases line up with TRBD2. Germline CDR1 SGHTA, CDR2 FQGNSA. Trimming cost V 5 bases and J 10 bases; bases outside gene matches: 8. The CDR3 loop spans 14 amino acids. The CDR3 DNA is TGTGCCAGCAGCCCTGGCTGGACTAGCGGAATTCAGTACTTC. Its protein is CASSPGWTSGIQYF.

This clone appeared once. The chain joins TRBV2 to TRBJ2-7; TRBD1 matches at 8 bases. Germline V lookup: CDR1 SNHLY, CDR2 FYNNEI. CDR3 length: 13 amino acids. V lost 7 bases, J lost 0 bases, and 2 bases stayed unmatched. CDR3 protein: CASTGTGSYEQYF. The CDR3 region has the DNA TGTGCCAGCACCGGGACAGGCTCCTACGAGCAGTACTTC.

This clone was picked up a small number of times. The V call is TRBV11-3, the J call TRBJ2-3; 9 bases line up with TRBD2. This CDR3 contains 13 residues. The V and J ends lost 5 bases and 14 bases, in that order; junction bases with no gene match: 11. Germline loops: CDR1 SGHNT, CDR2 YENEEA. The CDR3 DNA reads TGTGCCAGCAGCCCCGACCCCCTAGCGGGGCTGTATTTT. Translation: CASSPDPLAGLYF.

In its sample, this clone was seen once. The V call is TRBV10-3, the J call TRBJ2-7; TRBD1 matches at 9 bases. The germline V gene has CDR1 ENHRY and CDR2 SYGVKD. The CDR3 runs 13 residues. The J segment lost 9 bases and the V segment lost 6 bases, leaving 9 bases of the junction unmatched. This CDR3 is CAISPDRGVGQYF. The CDR3 coding sequence is TGTGCCATCAGCCCCGACAGGGGGGTAGGGCAGTACTTC.

This CDR3 is CASSSSGSKADTQYF. The CDR3 DNA follows: TGTGCCAGCAGCTCGAGCGGGAGCAAGGCAGATACGCAGTATTTT. The V gene is TRBV13, the J gene TRBJ2-3; TRBD2 matches 8 bases. The ends lost 4 bases at V and 4 bases at J; junction bases unmatched: 7. CDR3 size: 15 residues. Germline loops: CDR1 PRHDT, CDR2 FYEKMQ (reference sequence).

In its sample, this clone was seen a few times. The chain combines TRBV3-1 (or the pseudogene TRBV3-2) with TRBJ1-3, with a possible D match to TRBD1 (6 bases). V was shortened by 3 bases and J by 3 bases, with 21 bases between the two germline ends. Germline CDR1 reads LGHDT; CDR2 reads YNNKEL (reference sequence). CDR3 length: 18 residues. The CDR3 reads CASSQDPGARGGGNTIYF. In nucleotides, the CDR3 is TGTGCCAGCAGCCAGGATCCGGGGGCTCGCGGAGGTGGAAACACCATATATTTT.

This clone was detected many times. The chain combines TRBV2 with TRBJ2-3; TRBD2 matches at 10 bases. The CDR3 is 17 residues long. The junction had 7 bases not matched to a gene; V was cut back by 2 bases and J by 2 bases. Per germline, CDR1 SNHLY and CDR2 FYNNEI. CDR3 region: CASSETRTSGNTDTQYF. The DNA for the CDR3 is TGTGCCAGCAGTGAAACCCGGACTAGCGGAAACACAGATACGCAGTATTTT.

The CDR3 protein is CASSQGQGANGYTF. The CDR3 DNA reads TGTGCCAGCAGCCAAGGACAGGGGGCGAATGGCTACACCTTC. J is TRBJ1-2 and V is TRBV7-2; 11 bases align to TRBD1. The germline V gene has CDR1 SGHTA and CDR2 FQGNSA. This CDR3 has 14 amino acids. Unmatched junction bases numbered 5, after V lost 5 bases and J lost 6 bases. Drawing the rest from reference TRBV7-2 and TRBJ1-2, the complete variable domain is GAGVSQSPSNKVTEKGKDVELRCDPISGHTALYWYRQSLGQGLEFLIYFQGNSAPDKSGLPSDRFSAERTGGSVSTLTIQRTQQEDSAVYLCASSQGQGANGYTFGSGTRLTVV.

V and J are TRBV6-2 or TRBV6-3 and TRBJ1-4, with D hard to call. Between the trimmed V and J ends, which lost 1 base and 0 bases, there was a span of 9 bases. The CDR3 length is 16 residues. Germline CDR1 and CDR2: MNHEY and SVGEGT. As DNA, the CDR3 is TGTGCCAGCAGTTACTTCGCCGGACCAACTAATGAAAAACTGTTTTTT. Its protein is CASSYFAGPTNEKLFF.

The chain is built from TRBV5-1 and TRBJ2-1, with 8 nucleotides matching TRBD2. CDR3 length: 16 amino acids. The germline V gene encodes CDR1 SGHRS and CDR2 YFSETQ. The trim removed 3 bases at V and 6 bases at J, leaving 11 bases unmatched. DNA for the CDR3: TGCGCCAGCAGCTCCCCCCCCGGGACTAGACTCAATGAGCAGTTCTTC. Residues: CASSSPPGTRLNEQFF.

This sequence joins TRBV10-1 and TRBJ2-7; TRBD2 is a possible D gene (6 bases). The CDR3 extends over 16 amino acids. Trimming cost V 2 bases and J 4 bases, with 18 bases left between them. Per germline, CDR1 WNHNN and CDR2 SYGVQD (reference sequence). CDR3: CASSEALAPSRYEQYF. The DNA for the CDR3 is TGCGCCAGCAGTGAGGCACTAGCTCCGTCACGATACGAGCAGTACTTC.

The chain uses TRBV6-1 and TRBJ2-3, with D perhaps TRBD1 (6 bases). V was pared by 2 bases and J by 5 bases, with 14 bases between. The V gene's germline CDR1 is MNHNS and CDR2 SASEGT. The CDR3 runs to 15 residues. DNA for the CDR3: TGTGCCAGCAGTGAACAGGGGAACGTTCGAGATACGCAGTATTTT. Translated, it gives CASSEQGNVRDTQYF.

V and J are TRBV6-4 and TRBJ2-1; TRBD2 matches 11 bases. This CDR3 is built from 17 residues. Germline CDR1 and CDR2: MRHNA and SNTAGT. After removal of 6 bases from V and 6 bases from J, the junction contained 13 bases not matched to a gene. The CDR3 protein is CASRGVLLAGVCNEQFF. In DNA, the CDR3 is TGTGCCAGCAGGGGGGTTCTACTAGCGGGAGTCTGCAATGAGCAGTTCTTC.

This clone was recorded many times. The CDR3 DNA is TGTGCCAGCAGTAATAATCGGAACTATGGCTACACCTTC. Protein: CASSNNRNYGYTF. The rearrangement uses TRBV6-2 or TRBV6-3 and TRBJ1-2; D is uncertain. V was clipped by 5 bases and J by 2 bases, with 9 bases between them. This CDR3 spans 13 amino acids. CDR1 and CDR2 from the germline V gene are MNHEY and SVGEGT.

This clone appeared a single time. The gene calls are TRBV19 and TRBJ2-2; perhaps TRBD2 as D (5 bases). With 4 bases removed from V and 8 bases from J, the gap between germline ends came to 11 bases. The CDR3 extends over 13 amino acids. Germline V lookup: CDR1 LNHDA, CDR2 SQIVND (reference sequence). CDR3 DNA sequence: TGTGCCAGTAGTACTGTTCGGGGAGGGGAGCTGTTTTTT. This sequence encodes CASSTVRGGELFF.

The chain recombines TRBV19 with TRBJ2-3; 11 bases agree with TRBD2. The CDR3 extends over 16 amino acids. V gave up 2 bases and J gave up 4 bases; unmatched junction bases: 5. Germline V gives CDR1 LNHDA, CDR2 SQIVND (reference sequence). This chain's CDR3 is CASSIRTSGFSDTQYF. DNA of the CDR3: TGTGCCAGTAGTATACGGACTAGCGGGTTTTCAGATACGCAGTATTTT.

This chain uses TRBV19 with TRBJ2-6; a possible D gene is TRBD2 (6 bases). Germline loops: CDR1 LNHDA, CDR2 SQIVND (reference sequence). Trimming removed 2 bases at V and 2 bases at J, with 10 bases between. CDR3 size: 16 residues. As DNA, the CDR3 is TGTGCCAGTAGTATAAGCGGAGGGACTGGGGCCAACGTCCTGACTTTC. It encodes CASSISGGTGANVLTF. The full variable domain, rest sourced from reference TRBV19 and TRBJ2-6, is DGGITQSPKYLFRKEGQNVTLSCEQNLNHDAMYWYRQDPGQGLRLIYYSQIVNDFQKGDIAEGYSVSREKKESFPLTVTSAQKNPTAFYLCASSISGGTGANVLTFGAGSRLTVL.

The chain links TRBV2 to TRBJ2-2; weak D call: TRBD2 (6 bases). V was trimmed by 8 bases and J by 1 base, leaving 17 bases between them. This CDR3 spans 16 amino acids. CDR1 and CDR2 (germline): SNHLY, FYNNEI. CDR3 region: CASSPERRENTGELFF. The CDR3 coding sequence is TGTGCCAGCTCCCCGGAGAGGCGGGAGAACACCGGGGAGCTGTTTTTT.

For this clone: The same CDR3 is also encoded by other DNA sequences in this sample. The chain has TRBV12-3 or TRBV12-4 and TRBJ1-3; D gene unclear. V was pared by 3 bases and J by 4 bases, with 1 base between. The CDR3 length is 11 residues. CDR3 bases: TGTGCCAGCAGTTTGGGAAACACCATATATTTT. Protein: CASSLGNTIYF.

The chain is built from TRBV5-1 and TRBJ2-7, with TRBD1 identical over 7 bases. CDR1 is SGHRS, CDR2 YFSETQ, per germline. CDR3 length: 14 amino acids. J lost 0 bases, V lost 3 bases, and 3 bases had no gene match. In DNA form, the CDR3 reads TGCGCCAGCAGCTCACAGGGGTACTCCTACGAGCAGTACTTC. It translates to CASSSQGYSYEQYF.

This sequence joins TRBV7-6 and TRBJ2-1; the D is unclear. The germline CDR1 and CDR2 sequences are SGHVS and FNYEAQ. V lost 5 bases and J lost 10, with 15 bases in between. The CDR3 has 13 residues. The chain's CDR3 is CASSASVRREQFF. CDR3 in DNA: TGTGCCAGCAGCGCATCCGTCAGGCGAGAGCAGTTCTTC. Using reference TRBV7-6 and TRBJ2-1 for the parts outside the CDR3, the full variable domain is GAGVSQSPRYKVTKRGQDVALRCDPISGHVSLYWYRQALGQGPEFLTYFNYEAQQDKSGLPNDRFSAERPEGSISTLTIQRTEQRDSAMYRCASSASVRREQFFGPGTRLTVL.

The CDR3: CASSPPTAVGYGYTF. In DNA form, the CDR3 reads TGTGCCAGCAGCCCCCCGACTGCGGTAGGCTATGGCTACACCTTC. The chain employs TRBV5-4 and TRBJ1-2; D unresolved. V was clipped by 4 bases and J by 4 bases, with 17 bases between them. Germline V gene sequence: CDR1 SGHNT, CDR2 YYREEE (reference sequence). The CDR3 is 15 amino acids. Supplemented by reference TRBV5-4 and TRBJ1-2, the full variable domain reads ETGVTQSPTHLIKTRGQQVTLRCSSQSGHNTVSWYQQALGQGPQFIFQYYREEENGRGNFPPRFSGLQFPNYSSELNVNALELDDSALYLCASSPPTAVGYGYTFGSGTRLTVV.

The chain joins TRBV4-1 to TRBJ2-1; 15 bases align to TRBD2. The CDR3 consists of 20 residues. Per the germline V gene, CDR1 is MGHRA and CDR2 is YSYEKL. Losses at the gene ends were 4 bases for V and 7 bases for J; bases not matched to a gene: 17. The CDR3 region has the DNA TGCGCCAGCAGCCGAGGGACTAGCGGGAGGCCTTTTGATCTATTGAATGAGCAGTTCTTC. Amino acids: CASSRGTSGRPFDLLNEQFF.